Listed below are T cell receptor beta chains from one sample, sequenced in a study of OX40 agonist ivuxolimab in advanced cancers. Clones were read by immunoSEQ multiplex PCR, and TCRdb kept only the in-frame ones, dropping some. Found here are tens of thousands of clones, more than 80% of them singletons; the top ten hold roughly 11%. The sequences come from CD4+ or CD8+ T cells sorted from blood, collected in a trial of the OX40 agonist ivuxolimab. Receptor source: an adult with an advanced solid tumor such as melanoma, head and neck, liver or kidney cancer. CDR3s include the opening cysteine and the closing phenylalanine or tryptophan. D genes are given only for firm matches. Clone size is not always given. Where it is, it says once, few, many or a class for expanded clones.

clone size,D gene,J gene,V gene,CDR3 DNA,CDR3 protein
NA,NA,TRBJ2-3,TRBV19,TGTGCCAGTAGTATGTTAGCACCTGGGGATACGCAGTATTTT,CASSMLAPGDTQYF
NA,TRBD2,TRBJ2-7,TRBV28,TGTGCCAGCAGTATACTAGCGGGGACCTACGAGCAGTACTTC,CASSILAGTYEQYF
NA,NA,TRBJ1-5,TRBV4-1,TGCGCCAGCAGCCTAGGGCGACGGGGGGATCAGCCCCAGCATTTT,CASSLGRRGDQPQHF
NA,NA,TRBJ1-2,TRBV19,TGTGCCAGTAGTACCGATGGTGGCTACACCTTC,CASSTDGGYTF
NA,TRBD2,TRBJ2-7,TRBV30,TGTGCCTGGGGACTAGCGGGAGACGAGCAGTACTTC,CAWGLAGDEQYF
NA,NA,TRBJ2-1,TRBV30,TGTGCCTGGAACCCCTTAGCGGACAATGAGCAGTTCTTC,CAWNPLADNEQFF
NA,TRBD1,TRBJ1-2,TRBV5-1,TGCGCCAGCAGCTTGGCCAGGGAGACAGGGGTTTATGGCTACACCTTC,CASSLARETGVYGYTF
NA,TRBD1,TRBJ1-5,TRBV6-5,TGTGCCAGCAGCGCCGGGACAGGGGTTAATCAGCCCCAGCATTTT,CASSAGTGVNQPQHF
NA,NA,TRBJ2-3,TRBV23-1,TGCGCCAGCAGTCGGTCGTGGACTTCAGAAAATACTAGCACAGATACGCAGTATTTT,CASSRSWTSENTSTDTQYF
NA,NA,TRBJ2-7,TRBV5-5,TGTGCCAGCAGCTTGTGGGGTGAGGGCTACGAGCAGTACTTC,CASSLWGEGYEQYF
NA,NA,TRBJ2-7,TRBV5-1,TGCGCCAGCCAGAGGGACGCCTCCTACGAGCAGTACTTC,CASQRDASYEQYF
NA,NA,TRBJ2-7,TRBV25-1,TGTGCCAGCAAGGGACCGACCTACGAGCAGTACTTC,CASKGPTYEQYF
NA,NA,TRBJ1-2,TRBV28,TGTGCCAGCAGTCCAGTTATCCGGGGGATCTATGGCTACACCTTC,CASSPVIRGIYGYTF
NA,NA,TRBJ1-5,TRBV6-1,TGTGCCAGCAGTGAAGTTTTAAATCAGCCCCAGCATTTT,CASSEVLNQPQHF
NA,NA,TRBJ2-1,TRBV4-1,TGCGCCAGCAGCGTAAGTCCCCTTGGGAATGAGCAGTTCTTC,CASSVSPLGNEQFF
NA,NA,TRBJ2-2,TRBV4-1,TGCGCCAGCAGCGAAGGGGCCCGGGAGCTGTTTTTT,CASSEGARELFF
NA,NA,TRBJ2-2,TRBV10-1,TGCGCCAGCAGTGGGACAGTGACGACGAACACCGGGGAGCTGTTTTTT,CASSGTVTTNTGELFF
NA,TRBD2,TRBJ2-2,TRBV11-2,TGTGCCAGCAGCTCCATAGCGGGGGCAAGCACCGGGGAGCTGTTTTTT,CASSSIAGASTGELFF
NA,NA,TRBJ2-5,TRBV11-2,TGTGCCAGCAGCCCATCTCCGAGGTACCAAGAGACCCAGTACTTC,CASSPSPRYQETQYF
NA,NA,TRBJ1-6,TRBV2,TGTGCCAGCAGTGAAGGGGACCCCCCGGGCCATTCACCCCTCCACTTT,CASSEGDPPGHSPLHF
once,NA,TRBJ2-1,TRBV27,TGTGCCACCCGGGCGGGGTACAATGAGCAGTTCTTC,CATRAGYNEQFF
NA,TRBD2,TRBJ2-3,TRBV5-1,TGCGCCAGCAGCTTCCGGGGGGGCGAGAGGCTTAGCACAGATACGCAGTATTTT,CASSFRGGERLSTDTQYF
NA,NA,TRBJ1-4,TRBV30,TGTGCCTGGAGTTACATGTCTAATGAAAAACTGTTTTTT,CAWSYMSNEKLFF
NA,NA,TRBJ2-7,TRBV27,TGTGCCAGCAGTTTAGCCGGGGCCTCCTACGAGCAGTACTTC,CASSLAGASYEQYF
NA,TRBD1,TRBJ1-3,TRBV2,TGTGCCAGCAGTGCCTGGGCAGGGGGTGGAAACACCATATATTTT,CASSAWAGGGNTIYF
NA,NA,TRBJ2-7,TRBV27,TGTGCCAGCAGTCCCGGTCTAGTCGAGCAGTACTTC,CASSPGLVEQYF
NA,NA,TRBJ2-5,TRBV7-9,TGTGCCAGCAGCTTAGCCTATCAAGAGACCCAGTACTTC,CASSLAYQETQYF
once,NA,TRBJ2-1,TRBV9,TGTGCCAGCAGCGTATCCGGGCCGGAGCAGTTCTTC,CASSVSGPEQFF
NA,TRBD1,TRBJ2-2,TRBV19,TGTGCCAGTAACGGCGGACAGGGGGCAGGCACCGGGGAGCTGTTTTTT,CASNGGQGAGTGELFF
NA,TRBD2,TRBJ2-1,TRBV7-7,TGTGCCAGCAGCCCGGAGTGGGGGGGCAATGAGCAGTTCTTC,CASSPEWGGNEQFF
once,NA,TRBJ2-2,TRBV5-1,TGCGCCAGCAGCCCGCTTGAGAGACCGAACACCGGGGAGCTGTTTTTT,CASSPLERPNTGELFF
NA,TRBD2,TRBJ2-1,TRBV9,TGTGCCAGCAGCGTAGTGGCGGGGGGCTGGTACAATGAGCAGTTCTTC,CASSVVAGGWYNEQFF
NA,NA,TRBJ1-5,TRBV27,TGTGCCAGCAGTTTAAATGGGGGCAATCAGCCCCAGCATTTT,CASSLNGGNQPQHF
NA,NA,TRBJ2-4,TRBV7-9,TGTGCCAGCAGCTTAGCGTCCGGGACACCGAGCGACAAAAACATTCAGTACTTC,CASSLASGTPSDKNIQYF
NA,TRBD1,TRBJ2-1,TRBV5-4,TGTGCCAGCAGCCCCGTAGGACAGGGTTACAATGAGCAGTTCTTC,CASSPVGQGYNEQFF
NA,TRBD2,TRBJ2-5,TRBV7-8,TGTGCCAGCAGCTTCCCCCGACACTCTAGCGGGAGAACACAAGAGACCCAGTACTTC,CASSFPRHSSGRTQETQYF
NA,NA,TRBJ1-2,TRBV14,TGTGCCAGCAGCTCGCGGATTCAAATGGACTATGGCTACACCTTC,CASSSRIQMDYGYTF
NA,NA,TRBJ1-2,TRBV4-2,TGTGCCAGCAGCCAGGAGGGGCACTTGAACTATGGCTACACCTTC,CASSQEGHLNYGYTF
NA,TRBD1,TRBJ2-1,TRBV4-1,TGCGCCAGCAGCGTTCGGACAGGGAGTTACAATGAGCAGTTCTTC,CASSVRTGSYNEQFF
NA,NA,TRBJ2-7,TRBV9,TGTGCCAGCAGCAAAGGACACTATGACGAGCAGTACTTC,CASSKGHYDEQYF
NA,NA,TRBJ2-1,TRBV27,TGTGCCAGCAGCCCCTATAAGGGGGGGCGGGATGAGCAGTTCTTC,CASSPYKGGRDEQFF
NA,NA,TRBJ2-3,TRBV19,TGTGCCAGTAGCTTCAGAGCGCCGCCCCGAGATACGCAGTATTTT,CASSFRAPPRDTQYF
NA,NA,TRBJ1-2,TRBV13,TGTGCCAGCAGCTTGACAGGATCTAACTATGGCTACACCTTC,CASSLTGSNYGYTF
NA,NA,TRBJ2-7,TRBV9,TGTGCCAGCAGCGTAGGGGTCACCTACGAGCAGTACTTC,CASSVGVTYEQYF
NA,TRBD2,TRBJ2-1,TRBV27,TGTGCCAGCACACAGCGGGGGGGTTCCTACAATGAGCAGTTCTTC,CASTQRGGSYNEQFF
NA,TRBD1,TRBJ2-7,TRBV5-1,TGCGCCAGCAGCTTTTGGACAGGGGCCTACGAGCAGTACTTC,CASSFWTGAYEQYF
NA,NA,TRBJ1-1,TRBV30,TGTGCCTGGAGTGTAGGGATGAACACTGAAGCTTTCTTT,CAWSVGMNTEAFF
NA,NA,TRBJ2-1,TRBV5-8,TGTGCCAGCAGCTTGGGAGGACTCCCTGGTTTGAATGAGCAGTTCTTC,CASSLGGLPGLNEQFF
NA,NA,TRBJ1-5,TRBV27,TGTGCCAGCAGTTTATCTTCAGGGCAGGCTCCGCAGCCCCAGCATTTT,CASSLSSGQAPQPQHF
once,NA,TRBJ1-2,TRBV28,TGTGCTCACGGGAGGATAGAAGGGGGCTACACCTTC,CAHGRIEGGYTF
NA,TRBD1,TRBJ2-3,TRBV5-4,TGTGCCAGCAGCTACTCAACAGGACAGGGGACAGATACGCAGTATTTT,CASSYSTGQGTDTQYF
NA,NA,TRBJ2-7,TRBV9,TGTGCCAGCAGCGTTGGGGGTTCCTACGAGCAGTACTTC,CASSVGGSYEQYF
NA,NA,TRBJ2-1,TRBV28,TGTGCCAGCATGGGACTCGGGCAGGGACATCATGAGCAGTTCTTC,CASMGLGQGHHEQFF
NA,TRBD1,TRBJ2-1,TRBV5-1,TGCGCCAGCAGCTTTAAGGACAGGGGGCCTCTCAATGAGCAGTTCTTC,CASSFKDRGPLNEQFF
NA,NA,TRBJ1-1,TRBV7-2,TGTGCCAGCAGCTTAAATAGGGTCGATGAAGCTTTCTTT,CASSLNRVDEAFF